This T cell receptor beta chain derives from a study of shared clonotypes between healthy human individuals. This CDR3 contains 16 residues. Trimming removed 7 bases from V and 0 bases from J, with 18 bases in between. The germline V gene has CDR1 MNHNY and CDR2 SVGAGI (reference sequence). Assay used: immunoSEQ multiplex PCR; TCRdb lists only in-frame clones, some missing. The profile shows about 1.1 million clones, approximately 80% of them singletons. The clonotype originates from a man between 18 and 29 years old in good health. Some clones in this sample may be carry-over from other donors' samples. Sequenced: memory CD4+ T cells from PBMCs. The subset here: CD45RA-negative fraction. The V and J genes are TRBV6-6 and TRBJ1-1; D possibly corresponds to TRBD1 (6 bases). CDR3 bases: TGTGCCAGCAAAAGGGGGGGGCTCTTGCTGAACACTGAAGCTTTCTTT. It translates to CASKRGGLLLNTEAFF.